This T cell receptor beta chain emerged from a study of T cell repertoires in cytomegalovirus infection. Study as a whole: CMV infection and matching HLA type were both indicated by public TCR beta signatures.

This clonotype has just a few counts. The antigen is undetermined. The junction had 7 bases not matched to a gene; V was cut back by 5 bases and J by 4 bases. This CDR3 is built from 16 residues. The study, taken as a whole, reports: Dominating the ex vivo response were HLA-C-restricted CMV-specific TCR beta clonotypes. Summed frequency of shared TCR beta families picked out CMV carriers who also had the relevant HLA.

Each CDR3 protein gets one entry after TCRdb re-called the reads with MiXCR. This table has about 97,000 distinct CDR3 sequences, about 15% appearing once. The specimen was PBMCs. The chain is built from TRBV12-3 or TRBV12-4 and TRBJ2-5; 13 nucleotides match TRBD2. The TCR originated in a human donor in good health (CMV status not recorded). Some clones in this sample may be carry-over from other donors' samples. CDR3 protein: CASSPVLAGGLETQYF. For the CDR3, the DNA is TGTGCCAGCAGTCCGGTACTAGCGGGGGGGCTAGAGACCCAGTACTTC.